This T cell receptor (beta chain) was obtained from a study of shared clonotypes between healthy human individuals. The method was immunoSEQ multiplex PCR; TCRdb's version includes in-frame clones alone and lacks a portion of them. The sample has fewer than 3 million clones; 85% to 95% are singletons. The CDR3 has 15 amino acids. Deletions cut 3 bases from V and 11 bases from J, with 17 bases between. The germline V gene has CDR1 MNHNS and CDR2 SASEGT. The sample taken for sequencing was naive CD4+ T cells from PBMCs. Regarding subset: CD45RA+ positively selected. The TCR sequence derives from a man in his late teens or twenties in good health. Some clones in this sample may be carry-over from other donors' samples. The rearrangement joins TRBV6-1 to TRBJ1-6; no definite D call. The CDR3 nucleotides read TGTGCCAGCAGTGATCTTTGGGCAGAGCATGCACCCCTCCACTTT. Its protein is CASSDLWAEHAPLHF.